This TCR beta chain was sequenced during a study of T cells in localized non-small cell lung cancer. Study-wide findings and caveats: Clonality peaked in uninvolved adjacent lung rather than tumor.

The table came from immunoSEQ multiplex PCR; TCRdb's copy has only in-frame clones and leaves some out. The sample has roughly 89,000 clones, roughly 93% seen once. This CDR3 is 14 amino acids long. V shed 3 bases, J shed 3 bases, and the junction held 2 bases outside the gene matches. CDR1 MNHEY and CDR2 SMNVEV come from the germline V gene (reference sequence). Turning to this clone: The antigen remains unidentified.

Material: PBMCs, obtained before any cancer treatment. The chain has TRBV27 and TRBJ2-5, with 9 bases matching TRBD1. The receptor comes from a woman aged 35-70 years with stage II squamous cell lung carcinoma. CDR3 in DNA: TGTGCCAGCAGTTTTCGGACAGGGGAAGAGACCCAGTACTTC. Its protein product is CASSFRTGEETQYF.